These 26 T cell receptor beta chains originate from one sample sequenced in a study of blood T cell repertoires in COVID-19. Generated by immunoSEQ multiplex PCR, the TCRdb table keeps only in-frame clones and is missing some. The table includes around 150,000 clones, roughly 80% detected once. Sequenced sample: peripheral blood. These receptors all come from a man in his 60s with acute or convalescent COVID-19.

The chain has TRBV30 and TRBJ2-4, with a weak D call TRBD2 (5 bases). Trimming took off 2 bases at V and 0 bases at J, with 8 bases between the two ends. Germline V gene sequence: CDR1 GTSNPN, CDR2 SVGIG (reference sequence). This CDR3 is 14 amino acids long. The CDR3 is CAWSRGKAKNIQYF. CDR3 in DNA: TGTGCCTGGAGTCGGGGTAAAGCCAAAAACATTCAGTACTTC.

This clone was seen a few times. The V call is TRBV5-1, the J call TRBJ1-3; D not certain. This CDR3 spans 14 amino acids. Deletions cut 0 bases from V and 4 bases from J, with 8 bases between. Germline V gene lookup returns CDR1 SGHRS and CDR2 YFSETQ. DNA for the CDR3: TGCGCCAGCAGCTTGGTCGGGTTAGGAAACACCATATATTTT. As protein: CASSLVGLGNTIYF.

The J gene is TRBJ1-5, the V gene TRBV6-5; weak D call: TRBD1 (5 bases). This CDR3 has 15 amino acids. The germline gives CDR1 MNHEY, CDR2 SVGAGI. Trimming took off 2 bases at V and 4 bases at J, with 12 bases between the two ends. CDR3 in DNA: TGTGCCAGCAGTTACGGCGGGACGGGAAATCAGCCCCAGCATTTT. This translates into CASSYGGTGNQPQHF.

In its sample, this clone was seen a few times. The J gene is TRBJ2-3, the V gene TRBV14; TRBD1 matches at 8 bases. The ends lost 4 bases at V and 1 base at J; junction bases unmatched: 4. There are 15 residues in the CDR3. Germline V gives CDR1 SGHDN, CDR2 FVKESK. The CDR3 DNA follows: TGTGCCAGCAGCCCCTTGACAGGGGGCACAGATACGCAGTATTTT. Residues: CASSPLTGGTDTQYF.

This chain links TRBV18 with TRBJ2-1, with 11 bases identical to TRBD2. After removal of 3 bases from V and 6 bases from J, the junction contained 4 bases not matched to a gene. The CDR3 extends over 15 amino acids. Germline V CDR1 and CDR2: KGHSH, LQKENI. CDR3 nucleotide sequence: TGTGCCAGCTCACCCACGACTAGCGGGGCCAATGAGCAGTTCTTC. As protein: CASSPTTSGANEQFF.

The chain joins TRBV27 to TRBJ2-7; a possible D gene is TRBD1 (6 bases). V was cut by 4 bases and J by 6 bases, with 13 bases left in between. Germline CDR1 reads MNHEY; CDR2 reads SMNVEV (reference sequence). This CDR3 contains 13 residues. CDR3 amino acids: CASSSNSGVEQYF. DNA of the CDR3: TGTGCCAGCAGTTCGAATTCAGGGGTCGAGCAGTACTTC.

On this clone: A read error may account for a junction end that differs from germline. Within the sample, other DNA sequences also encode this same CDR3. The chain couples TRBV7-2 to TRBJ1-6; TRBD1 agrees at 7 bases. The CDR3 extends over 16 amino acids. Germline-derived CDR1 and CDR2 are SGHTA and FQGNSA. CDR3 protein: CASSLRGQGEDSPLHF. DNA of the CDR3: TGTGCCAGCAGCTTAAGGGGGCAGGGAGAGGATTCACCTCTCCACTTT.

This rearrangement joins TRBV7-8 to TRBJ2-7, with a tentative D call TRBD2 (5 bases). The ends were cut back, 0 bases at V and 5 bases at J, with 8 bases in the middle. The CDR3 consists of 13 residues. Germline V gene data show CDR1 as SGHVS and CDR2 as FQNEAQ. The CDR3 sequence is CASSLAWRDEQYF. The CDR3 DNA sequence: TGTGCCAGCAGCTTAGCGTGGCGGGACGAGCAGTACTTC. The full variable domain, its missing parts supplied by reference TRBV7-8 and TRBJ2-7, is GAGVSQSPRYKVAKRGQDVALRCDPISGHVSLFWYQQALGQGPEFLTYFQNEAQLDKSGLPSDRFFAERPEGSVSTLKIQRTQQEDSAVYLCASSLAWRDEQYFGPGTRLTVT.

The chain links TRBV29-1 to TRBJ2-5; TRBD1 agrees at 7 bases. The V gene's germline CDR1 is SQVTM and CDR2 ANQGSEA. Unmatched junction bases numbered 7, after V lost 7 bases and J lost 2 bases. The CDR3 has 13 amino acids. The CDR3 DNA sequence: TGCAGCGCCTTAAAGGGGGCACAAGAGACCCAGTACTTC. This encodes CSALKGAQETQYF.

The chain joins TRBV13 to TRBJ1-2, with D uncertain. The V and J ends lost 4 bases and 2 bases respectively, with 11 bases between them. The CDR3 is 14 residues long. Looked up from germline, CDR1 is PRHDT and CDR2 is FYEKMQ (reference sequence). CDR3 bases: TGTGCCAGCAGCTCGCGGGTCATCAACTATGGCTACACCTTC. Translation: CASSSRVINYGYTF.

This chain connects TRBV7-8 to TRBJ2-1; a weak D match, TRBD2 (6 bases). V was cut by 6 bases and J by 6 bases, with 12 bases left in between. Germline V CDR1 and CDR2: SGHVS, FQNEAQ. The CDR3 length is 13 residues. CDR3 sequence reads: CASSLGGGNEQFF. CDR3 nucleotide sequence: TGTGCCAGCAGTTTGGGGGGAGGCAATGAGCAGTTCTTC.

The V and J genes are TRBV19 and TRBJ2-6, with 7 bases matching TRBD1. V shed 6 bases, J shed 0 bases, and the junction held 11 bases outside the gene matches. There are 18 residues in the CDR3. Germline V gives CDR1 LNHDA, CDR2 SQIVND (reference sequence). The CDR3 loop reads CASSSPPGQSSGANVLTF. CDR3 in DNA: TGTGCCAGTAGCTCCCCGCCGGGACAGAGCTCTGGGGCCAACGTCCTGACTTTC.

J is TRBJ1-1 and V is TRBV4-1, with 8 nucleotides matching TRBD1. Germline CDR1 is MGHRA and CDR2 is YSYEKL. V was clipped by 5 bases and J by 11 bases; unmatched bases: 7. The CDR3 is 12 residues long. Here the CDR3 DNA reads TGCGCCAGCAGCTCCCGACAGGGGAGGGCTTTCTTT. It specifies CASSSRQGRAFF.

This sequence joins TRBV18 and TRBJ1-1; 9 nucleotides match TRBD1. Germline loops: CDR1 KGHSH, CDR2 LQKENI. The length of the CDR3 is 15 residues. The trim removed 3 bases at V and 2 bases at J, leaving 4 bases unmatched. The CDR3 region is CASSPRDRDNTEAFF. The CDR3 DNA follows: TGTGCCAGCTCACCTAGGGACAGGGATAACACTGAAGCTTTCTTT.

The chain employs TRBV9 and TRBJ2-1; 7 bases align to TRBD2. V trimming: 2 bases; J trimming: 2 bases; junction bases outside the gene matches: 1. Looked up from germline, CDR1 is SGDLS and CDR2 is YYNGEE. This CDR3 region has 14 residues. CDR3 amino acids: CASSVAGAYNEQFF. The DNA of the CDR3 is TGTGCCAGCAGCGTCGCGGGGGCCTACAATGAGCAGTTCTTC.

This clone is a singleton in its sample. The V and J genes are TRBV10-1 and TRBJ2-1, with TRBD2 identical over 9 bases. The trim removed 3 bases at V and 7 bases at J, leaving 1 base unmatched. The CDR3 covers 13 residues. Germline V gene lookup returns CDR1 WNHNN and CDR2 SYGVQD (reference sequence). CDR3 nucleotides: TGCGCCAGCAGTGACCTAGCGGGGAATGAGCAGTTCTTC. It encodes CASSDLAGNEQFF.

The rearrangement links TRBV29-1 to TRBJ2-7; 9 bases are shared with TRBD1. Trimming cost V 4 bases and J 9 bases; bases outside gene matches: 13. CDR3 length: 14 residues. From germline, CDR1 is SQVTM and CDR2 ANQGSEA. The CDR3 is CSVATGTGRSGQYF. DNA for the CDR3: TGCAGCGTTGCCACCGGGACAGGGAGGTCCGGGCAGTACTTC.

The genes are TRBV2 and TRBJ2-3, with 7 bases matching TRBD2. The V and J ends lost 5 bases and 0 bases, in that order; junction bases with no gene match: 5. Germline V lookup: CDR1 SNHLY, CDR2 FYNNEI. This CDR3 region has 15 residues. The CDR3 protein is CASSTLAASTDTQYF. The CDR3 DNA is TGTGCCAGCAGTACCCTAGCGGCTAGCACAGATACGCAGTATTTT.

J is TRBJ1-1 and V is TRBV11-3, with no clear D. The CDR3 is 14 amino acids. Germline values: CDR1 SGHNT, CDR2 YENEEA. The V and J ends lost 0 bases and 1 base respectively, with 6 bases between them. CDR3 loop: CASSLDGGNTEAFF. In DNA form, the CDR3 reads TGTGCCAGCAGCTTAGACGGAGGGAACACTGAAGCTTTCTTT.

The rearrangement uses TRBV27 and TRBJ1-2; D perhaps matches TRBD1 (5 bases). Trimming stripped 2 bases from V and 0 bases from J, with 10 bases between. The CDR3 is made up of 15 amino acids. CDR1 is MNHEY, CDR2 SMNVEV, per germline (reference sequence). The DNA of the CDR3 is TGTGCCAGCAGTTTAACAGGTGATTCTAACTATGGCTACACCTTC. Translation gives CASSLTGDSNYGYTF.

Concerning this clone itself: Additional DNA sequences in this sample encode the identical CDR3. The V call is TRBV6-2 or TRBV6-3, the J call TRBJ2-3; 9 positions agree with TRBD1. Trimming at V came to 5 bases and at J to 3 bases, leaving 3 bases not matched to a gene. Germline CDR1 MNHEY, CDR2 SVGEGT. This CDR3 is 14 amino acids long. The CDR3 DNA reads as TGTGCCAGCAGTCGGGACAGGGAAACAGATACGCAGTATTTT. Amino acids: CASSRDRETDTQYF.

This clone was observed once. The chain employs TRBV5-5 and TRBJ2-7; D not certain. V was trimmed by 3 bases and J by 8 bases, leaving 12 bases between them. The CDR3 covers 12 residues. Germline V gene data show CDR1 as SGHKS and CDR2 as YYEKEE (reference sequence). The CDR3 loop is CASSSTDMKQYF. The CDR3 region has the DNA TGTGCCAGCAGCTCTACAGATATGAAGCAGTACTTC.

V usage is TRBV24-1 and J usage is TRBJ2-7, with a possible D match to TRBD2 (7 bases). The CDR3 is 14 residues long. Germline values: CDR1 KGHDR, CDR2 SFDVKD. V was pared by 9 bases and J by 0 bases, with 14 bases between. This CDR3 reads CATGGGLLSYEQYF. Written as DNA, the CDR3 is TGTGCCACCGGGGGGGGGCTTCTCTCCTACGAGCAGTACTTC.

This clone came up a few times. V usage is TRBV2 and J usage is TRBJ2-3, with D perhaps TRBD1 (8 bases). This CDR3 spans 15 amino acids. Deletions cut 9 bases from V and 4 bases from J, with 20 bases between. The germline V gene has CDR1 SNHLY and CDR2 FYNNEI. The CDR3 bases are TGTGCCAGTCGACAGGGGTCGGGGGGCCCAGATACGCAGTATTTT. It encodes CASRQGSGGPDTQYF.

The chain combines TRBV5-5 with TRBJ2-1; 9 positions agree with TRBD2. V was pared by 4 bases and J by 7 bases, with 12 bases of the junction left unmatched. Per germline, CDR1 SGHKS and CDR2 YYEKEE (reference sequence). This CDR3 has 16 amino acids. CDR3 nucleotides: TGTGCCAGCAGCCCGGAGGGCGGGGGGGTCGGAAATGAGCAGTTCTTC. This translates into CASSPEGGGVGNEQFF.

This chain uses TRBV10-3 with TRBJ1-1; 9 positions agree with TRBD1. Trimming cost V 3 bases and J 6 bases; bases outside gene matches: 8. Germline V gene sequence: CDR1 ENHRY, CDR2 SYGVKD. The length of the CDR3 is 15 residues. The CDR3 here is CAISDFNRGPAEAFF. The CDR3 nucleotides are TGTGCCATCAGTGATTTTAACAGGGGGCCCGCTGAAGCTTTCTTT.